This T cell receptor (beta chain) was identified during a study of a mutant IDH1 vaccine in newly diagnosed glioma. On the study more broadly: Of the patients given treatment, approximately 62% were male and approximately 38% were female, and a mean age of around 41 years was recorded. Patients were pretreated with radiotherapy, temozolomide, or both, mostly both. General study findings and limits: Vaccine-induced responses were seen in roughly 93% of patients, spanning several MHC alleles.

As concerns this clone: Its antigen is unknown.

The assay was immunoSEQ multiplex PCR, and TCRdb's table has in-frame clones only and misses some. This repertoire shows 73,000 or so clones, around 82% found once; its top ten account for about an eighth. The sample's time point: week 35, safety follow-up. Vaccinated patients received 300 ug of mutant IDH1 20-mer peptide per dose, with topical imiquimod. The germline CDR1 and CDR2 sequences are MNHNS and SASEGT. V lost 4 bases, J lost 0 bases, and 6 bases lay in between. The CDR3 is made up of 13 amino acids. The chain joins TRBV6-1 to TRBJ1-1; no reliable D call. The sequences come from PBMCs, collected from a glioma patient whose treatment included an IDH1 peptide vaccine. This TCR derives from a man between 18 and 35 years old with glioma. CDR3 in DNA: TGTGCCAGCAGTGTTTCCATGAACACTGAAGCTTTCTTT. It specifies CASSVSMNTEAFF.